This TCR beta chain was captured by sequencing in a study of cytomegalovirus exposure and HLA in healthy donors. General study findings and limits: TCR beta V- and J-gene trimming, according to a later analysis, was linked to a missense DCLRE1C variant. Reports indicated that the classifier achieved high specificity and sensitivity in diagnosing cytomegalovirus status. The authors listed 180 or so TCR beta chains as cytomegalovirus-associated.

V lost 4 bases, J lost 3 bases, and 14 bases lay in between. This CDR3 comprises 14 residues. CDR1 and CDR2 from the germline V gene are SGDLS and YYNGEE. Donors consisted of healthy bone marrow donors. In regard to this clone: Antigen unknown.

This PCR relied on a set of 60 Vbeta primers and 13 Jbeta primers. The method was immunoSEQ multiplex PCR; TCRdb's version includes in-frame clones alone and lacks a portion of them. Seen here are some 180,000 clones, around 75% observed once, and the top ten hold under 3%. The receptor was derived from a male donor in good health and CMV-seronegative. The chain has TRBV9 and TRBJ2-7; no clear D. Sequenced: PBMCs. The CDR3 DNA follows: TGTGCCAGCAGCCGAGACGCGGCAGACTACGAGCAGTACTTC. It is translated as CASSRDAADYEQYF. Based on the CDR3 plus reference TRBV9 and TRBJ2-7, the full variable domain is DSGVTQTPKHLITATGQRVTLRCSPRSGDLSVYWYQQSLDQGLQFLIQYYNGEERAKGNILERFSAQQFPDLHSELNLSSLELGDSALYFCASSRDAADYEQYFGPGTRLTVT.